This TCR beta chain originates from a study of shared clonotypes between healthy human individuals. Study-level points and caveats: Shared across a few donors were around 5% of the naive CD4 clonotypes.

Investigators spread the genomic DNA of each subset evenly over several immunoSEQ plates. As originally analysed: As immunoSEQ supplied junction-only sequences (without quality scores), filtering differed. Only in-frame clones appear in the TCRdb table, and some are missing; sequencing was by immunoSEQ multiplex PCR. V, J and clone size derive from that table, while D and trimming were established from the DNA sequence. The table lists over a million clones, around 78% of them singletons, with 0.52% in the top ten. The germline V gene encodes CDR1 MGHDK and CDR2 SYGVNS. This CDR3 spans 16 amino acids. Losses at the gene ends were 5 bases for V and 1 base for J; bases not matched to a gene: 6. A remark on this clone: Its cognate antigen is unknown.

The TCR originated in a man aged 18 to 29 in good health. Some clones in this sample may be carry-over from other donors' samples. Sequences were obtained from memory CD4+ T cells from PBMCs. The subset is: CD45RA-negative fraction. The chain recombines TRBV25-1 with TRBJ2-7; 12 bases align to TRBD2. CDR3 protein: CASSPRTSGTSYEQYF. As DNA, the CDR3 is TGTGCCAGCAGTCCACGGACTAGCGGGACTTCCTACGAGCAGTACTTC.